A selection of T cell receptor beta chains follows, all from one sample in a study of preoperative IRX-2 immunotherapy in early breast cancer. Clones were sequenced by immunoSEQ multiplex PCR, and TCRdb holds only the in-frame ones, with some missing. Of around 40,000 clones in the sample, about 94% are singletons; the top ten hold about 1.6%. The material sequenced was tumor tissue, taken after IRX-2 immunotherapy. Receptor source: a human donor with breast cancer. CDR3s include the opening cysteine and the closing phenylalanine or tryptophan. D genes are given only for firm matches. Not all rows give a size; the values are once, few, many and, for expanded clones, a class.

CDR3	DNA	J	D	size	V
CASSLVRSGDTQYF	TGTGCCAGCAGCTTAGTTCGCAGCGGAGATACGCAGTATTTT	TRBJ2-3	.	.	TRBV7-2
CASSPDRGPHEQYF	TGTGCCAGCTCACCCGACAGGGGGCCGCACGAGCAGTACTTC	TRBJ2-7	TRBD1	.	TRBV18
CASSIGATYEQYF	TGTGCCAGCAGTATCGGGGCCACCTACGAGCAGTACTTC	TRBJ2-7	.	.	TRBV27
CASSQDPQSGSYNEQFF	TGTGCCAGCAGCCAAGATCCTCAGTCGGGGTCCTACAATGAGCAGTTCTTC	TRBJ2-1	.	.	TRBV4-2
CASSGQSSSYEQYF	TGTGCCAGCAGCGGACAGTCCAGCTCCTACGAGCAGTACTTC	TRBJ2-7	.	.	TRBV2
CASSGGEPEAFF	TGTGCCAGCAGTGGGGGGGAGCCTGAAGCTTTCTTT	TRBJ1-1	.	.	TRBV6-5
CASSSIGGHYEQYF	TGCGCCAGCAGCTCCATCGGGGGTCACTACGAGCAGTACTTC	TRBJ2-7	.	.	TRBV4-3
CASSQGPDREGSPLHF	TGCGCCAGCAGCCAAGGACCGGACAGAGAAGGATCTCCCCTCCACTTT	TRBJ1-6	.	.	TRBV4-3
CASRPEPIQGAFF	TGTGCCAGTAGGCCCGAACCAATCCAGGGAGCTTTCTTT	TRBJ1-1	.	.	TRBV19
CASRAQGYYGYTF	TGCGCCAGCAGGGCACAGGGTTACTATGGCTACACCTTC	TRBJ1-2	.	once	TRBV2
CASSTPGQGGYGYTF	TGTGCCAGCAGTACCCCGGGACAGGGAGGCTATGGCTACACCTTC	TRBJ1-2	TRBD1	.	TRBV28
CASSERRQNTEAFF	TGTGCCAGCAGTGAAAGGCGGCAGAACACTGAAGCTTTCTTT	TRBJ1-1	.	.	TRBV2
CASRGRTNYGYTF	TGTGCCAGCAGAGGGAGAACTAACTATGGCTACACCTTC	TRBJ1-2	.	.	TRBV6-5